What follows are 22 T cell receptor beta chains derived from one specimen sequenced in a study of beta chain features in type 1 diabetes. Of the isolated RNA, all was reverse transcribed, and so the sequenced material was expressed TCRB transcripts. Libraries were prepared by immunoSEQ multiplex PCR; TCRdb keeps only in-frame clonotypes and omits some of them. The sample records 500,000 to 700,000 clones, 15% being singletons. Sequences were obtained from naive CD4+ T cells from blood. The receptors come from a man younger than 35 in good health.

This clone was picked up a small number of times. The V and J genes are TRBV7-9 and TRBJ2-3; 12 bases line up with TRBD2. Looked up from germline, CDR1 is SEHNR and CDR2 is FQNEAQ (reference sequence). The CDR3 extends over 15 amino acids. V lost 4 bases, J lost 3 bases, and 2 bases stayed unmatched. CDR3 nucleotide sequence: TGTGCCAGCAGCTCCCTAGCGGGGGGGACAGATACGCAGTATTTT. Encoded protein: CASSSLAGGTDTQYF.

In its sample, this clone was seen a few times. The rearrangement uses TRBV29-1 and TRBJ2-2, with TRBD1 matching 7 bases. Germline loops: CDR1 SQVTM, CDR2 ANQGSEA. The CDR3 contains 14 residues. Losses at the gene ends were 4 bases for V and 3 bases for J; bases not matched to a gene: 5. The CDR3 DNA sequence: TGCAGCGTTGTACGAGGGGGCGACACCGGGGAGCTGTTTTTT. This sequence encodes CSVVRGGDTGELFF.

This clone was observed a handful of times. The V and J genes are TRBV5-8 and TRBJ2-3, with D perhaps TRBD2 (5 bases). Trimming shortened V by 0 bases and J by 0 bases, and 14 bases separated the two germline ends. The CDR3 length is 17 residues. The germline CDR1 and CDR2 sequences are SGHTS and YDEGEE. CDR3: CASSLGRRRTSTDTQYF. CDR3 bases: TGTGCCAGCAGCTTGGGGAGGCGGCGGACTAGCACAGATACGCAGTATTTT.

This clone has only a few counts. The chain is built from TRBV7-2 and TRBJ2-3, with a tentative D call TRBD1 (5 bases). The germline gives CDR1 SGHTA, CDR2 FQGNSA. Between the trimmed V and J ends, which lost 3 bases and 2 bases, there was a span of 15 bases. CDR3 length: 16 residues. Here the CDR3 DNA reads TGTGCCAGCAGCTTCACGACAGACCCGAACACAGATACGCAGTATTTT. This sequence encodes CASSFTTDPNTDTQYF.

In this sample, this clone turned up a few times. The gene calls are TRBV9 and TRBJ2-1, with no clear D. Per the germline V gene, CDR1 is SGDLS and CDR2 is YYNGEE. There are 15 residues in the CDR3. Trimming took off 0 bases at V and 3 bases at J, with 10 bases between the two ends. CDR3 in DNA: TGTGCCAGCAGCGTAGATGTGGGGTTCTACAATGAGCAGTTCTTC. Protein product: CASSVDVGFYNEQFF.

The V and J genes are TRBV5-1 and TRBJ1-1; 7 positions match TRBD1. The CDR3 spans 15 residues. V lost 0 bases, J lost 1 base, and 3 bases stayed unmatched. The germline V gene encodes CDR1 SGHRS and CDR2 YFSETQ. DNA for the CDR3: TGCGCCAGCAGCTTGGAGGGGGCAGCGAACACTGAAGCTTTCTTT. Protein product: CASSLEGAANTEAFF.

There are a few counts of this clone. The rearrangement links TRBV7-3 to TRBJ2-3; 10 bases match TRBD2. The CDR3 length is 15 residues. CDR1 is SGHTA, CDR2 FQGTGA, per germline. Trimming removed 4 bases from V and 2 bases from J; junction bases left unmatched: 3. The CDR3 reads CASSSLAGATDTQYF. The CDR3 nucleotides read TGTGCCAGCAGCTCGCTAGCGGGAGCCACAGATACGCAGTATTTT.

This clone was counted between two and nine times. The CDR3 loop is CASSRRLAGGQETQYF. The CDR3 coding sequence is TGTGCCAGCAGTCGTAGACTAGCGGGAGGGCAAGAGACCCAGTACTTC. The V gene is TRBV5-6, the J gene TRBJ2-5; 14 bases match TRBD2. CDR3 length: 16 residues. The germline CDR1 and CDR2 sequences are SGHDT and YYEEEE. Trimming took 5 bases from V and 2 from J; bases not matched to a gene: 5.

This clone was counted a few times. This chain links TRBV10-3 with TRBJ2-3, with no clear D. Trimming shortened V by 3 bases and J by 0 bases, and 13 bases separated the two germline ends. The CDR3 totals 16 residues. The germline V gene encodes CDR1 ENHRY and CDR2 SYGVKD. The CDR3 region has the DNA TGTGCCATCAGTGACCCCGGAACTCCTAGCACAGATACGCAGTATTTT. Protein product: CAISDPGTPSTDTQYF.

The chain employs TRBV30 and TRBJ1-4, with D perhaps TRBD1 (6 bases). Trimming left V 0 bases short and J 2 bases short, with 13 bases between. Per germline, CDR1 GTSNPN and CDR2 SVGIG (reference sequence). The CDR3 contains 16 residues. The CDR3 sequence: CAWSVAGGSTNEKLFF. CDR3 coding DNA: TGTGCCTGGAGTGTTGCCGGGGGCAGCACTAATGAAAAACTGTTTTTT. Full variable domain (remainder filled in from reference TRBV30 and TRBJ1-4): SQTIHQWPATLVQPVGSPLSLECTVEGTSNPNLYWYRQAAGRGLQLLFYSVGIGQISSEVPQNLSASRPQDRQFILSSKKLLLSDSGFYLCAWSVAGGSTNEKLFFGSGTQLSVL.

The chain carries TRBV19 and TRBJ2-7; 7 positions agree with TRBD1. The length of the CDR3 is 14 residues. Trimming cost V 5 bases and J 2 bases; bases outside gene matches: 6. Germline V gives CDR1 LNHDA, CDR2 SQIVND (reference sequence). Written as DNA, the CDR3 is TGTGCCAGTAGTTCCCGGGACAGAACCTACGAGCAGTACTTC. Its translation is CASSSRDRTYEQYF.

This clone turned up a few times. This chain links TRBV6-5 with TRBJ2-4; D not certain. The CDR3 is 13 amino acids. CDR1 MNHEY and CDR2 SVGAGI come from the germline V gene. Deletions cut 6 bases from V and 0 bases from J, with 6 bases between. The CDR3 loop is CASRTIAKNIQYF. Here the CDR3 DNA reads TGTGCCAGCAGAACTATAGCCAAAAACATTCAGTACTTC.

The chain joins TRBV6-5 to TRBJ1-2, with D perhaps TRBD1 (5 bases). V lost 0 bases and J lost 8, with 13 bases in between. There are 14 residues in the CDR3. Germline values: CDR1 MNHEY, CDR2 SVGAGI. CDR3 amino acids: CASSYSKRGRGYTF. In DNA form, the CDR3 reads TGTGCCAGCAGTTACTCGAAACGGGGGAGAGGCTACACCTTC.

In its sample, this clone was seen many times. V gene TRBV10-3 combines with J gene TRBJ2-7; TRBD2 matches at 7 bases. J lost 2 bases, V lost 2 bases, and 3 bases had no gene match. Germline assignment: CDR1 ENHRY and CDR2 SYGVKD. CDR3 size: 14 residues. This chain's CDR3 is CAISEASGPYEQYF. The CDR3 region has the DNA TGTGCCATCAGTGAGGCTAGCGGACCCTACGAGCAGTACTTC.

CDR3 DNA sequence: TGTGCCAGCAGCTCCCAGGCCATGGGCCAGCCCCAGCATTTT. Translating gives CASSSQAMGQPQHF. V usage is TRBV7-2 and J usage is TRBJ1-5; D gene unclear. This CDR3 has 14 residues. V was shortened by 4 bases and J by 7 bases, with 14 bases between the two germline ends. CDR1 and CDR2 (germline): SGHTA, FQGNSA. The full variable domain, with the rest looked up from reference TRBV7-2 and TRBJ1-5, is GAGVSQSPSNKVTEKGKDVELRCDPISGHTALYWYRQSLGQGLEFLIYFQGNSAPDKSGLPSDRFSAERTGGSVSTLTIQRTQQEDSAVYLCASSSQAMGQPQHFGDGTRLSIL.

The rearrangement links TRBV6-5 to TRBJ1-1; no clear D gene. The CDR3 runs 15 residues. V gave up 0 bases and J gave up 7 bases, with 15 bases separating them. Germline CDR1 and CDR2: MNHEY and SVGAGI. In DNA form, the CDR3 reads TGTGCCAGCAGTTACTCGGTGGGAGGAAACGGTGAAGCTTTCTTT. This encodes CASSYSVGGNGEAFF.

Turning to this clone: The CDR3 does not close with the conserved phenylalanine or tryptophan, likely indicating a read error. The DNA is omitted, as the CDR3 cannot be located on it reliably, and the CDR3 follows TCRdb's listing. The V gene is TRBV7-9, the J gene TRBJ1-1. The CDR3 is 9 amino acids long, termini counted. The germline V gene encodes CDR1 SEHNR and CDR2 FQNEAQ (reference sequence). CDR3 residues: CASSLAGIL.

V gene TRBV27 combines with J gene TRBJ1-2; 9 bases are shared with TRBD1. Germline loops: CDR1 MNHEY, CDR2 SMNVEV (reference sequence). The trim removed 2 bases at V and 8 bases at J, leaving 6 bases unmatched. The CDR3 consists of 14 residues. DNA of the CDR3: TGTGCCAGCAGTTTAAAAGGGGACAGGGACGGCTACACCTTC. It is translated as CASSLKGDRDGYTF.

The chain is built from TRBV4-1 and TRBJ1-5, with TRBD1 identical over 10 bases. CDR1 MGHRA and CDR2 YSYEKL come from the germline V gene. V was clipped by 4 bases and J by 9 bases; unmatched bases: 12. The CDR3 runs to 16 residues. The CDR3 bases are TGCGCCAGCAGCCCGAACCGGGACAGGGGAGAGGGGCCCCAGCATTTT. Amino acids: CASSPNRDRGEGPQHF.

The V gene is TRBV9, the J gene TRBJ2-5; D not certain. The germline gives CDR1 SGDLS, CDR2 YYNGEE. CDR3 length: 13 residues. V lost 0 bases and J 4 bases, leaving 7 bases between the germline ends. CDR3 loop: CASSVGNGETQYF. The CDR3 nucleotides read TGTGCCAGCAGCGTAGGTAATGGAGAGACCCAGTACTTC. Based on the CDR3 plus reference TRBV9 and TRBJ2-5, the full variable domain is DSGVTQTPKHLITATGQRVTLRCSPRSGDLSVYWYQQSLDQGLQFLIQYYNGEERAKGNILERFSAQQFPDLHSELNLSSLELGDSALYFCASSVGNGETQYFGPGTRLLVL.

The chain employs TRBV30 and TRBJ2-7, with a weak D call TRBD2 (5 bases). V was shortened by 2 bases and J by 0 bases, with 11 bases between the two germline ends. Germline-derived CDR1 and CDR2 are GTSNPN and SVGIG (reference sequence). The CDR3 is 14 amino acids. The CDR3 sequence: CAWSPGSNSYEQYF. The CDR3 nucleotides are TGTGCCTGGAGTCCGGGGTCTAACTCCTACGAGCAGTACTTC.

This clone was recorded a few times. This chain joins TRBV6-6 and TRBJ2-3; 9 bases map to TRBD2. Trimming removed 6 bases from V and 1 base from J; junction bases left unmatched: 5. This CDR3 contains 15 residues. Germline V gene data show CDR1 as MNHNY and CDR2 as SVGAGI (reference sequence). CDR3 protein: CASRRGGLGTDTQYF. In DNA, the CDR3 is TGTGCCAGCAGGCGGGGGGGCCTCGGCACAGATACGCAGTATTTT.